The rows below give T cell receptor beta chains drawn from one sample of a study of blood T cell repertoires in COVID-19. Generated by immunoSEQ multiplex PCR, the TCRdb table keeps only in-frame clones and is missing some. The data contain some 310,000 clones, roughly 84% of them seen just once; the ten biggest clones take up 1%. What was sequenced was peripheral blood. These TCRs come from a man aged 45 to 65 with active or convalescent COVID-19. Each CDR3 is given with its conserved first and last residue. The D gene is left open where the match is weak. Only some rows state a clone size, as once, few, many or a class for expanded clones.

>NA|NA|TRBJ1-5|15|TRBV7-3
CASSINRVSVQPQHF
TGTGCCAGCAGCATTAACAGGGTTTCCGTACAGCCCCAGCATTTT
>NA|NA|TRBJ1-2|15|TRBV5-5
CASSLRGGENYGYTF
TGTGCCAGCAGCTTGAGGGGAGGGGAGAACTATGGCTACACCTTC
>NA|TRBD1|TRBJ1-5|15|TRBV5-5
CASSPATGFNQPQHF
TGTGCCAGCAGCCCGGCGACAGGGTTTAATCAGCCCCAGCATTTT
>NA|TRBD2|TRBJ2-1|19|TRBV27
CASSPRTSGRAWSYNEQFF
TGTGCCAGCAGTCCCCGGACTAGCGGGAGGGCCTGGTCCTACAATGAGCAGTTCTTC
>NA|NA|TRBJ2-7|15|TRBV5-4
CASSLRGTGVNEQYF
TGTGCCAGCAGCTTGAGAGGAACAGGAGTCAACGAGCAGTACTTC
>NA|NA|TRBJ2-2|13|TRBV29-1
CSGVPANTGELFF
TGCAGCGGAGTTCCTGCGAACACCGGGGAGCTGTTTTTT
>NA|NA|TRBJ1-2|14|TRBV28
CASSLGDGTDGYTF
TGTGCCAGCAGTTTGGGCGACGGGACTGATGGCTACACCTTC
>NA|NA|TRBJ2-7|13|TRBV18
CASSPGSDYEQYF
TGTGCCAGCTCACCAGGGAGTGACTACGAGCAGTACTTC
>NA|TRBD1|TRBJ1-2|15|TRBV5-1
CASSSGQGASYGYTF
TGCGCCAGCAGCTCGGGACAGGGGGCGAGCTATGGCTACACCTTC
>NA|NA|TRBJ2-7|14|TRBV6-5
CASSIHRSSYEQYF
TGTGCCAGCAGTATCCATAGGAGCTCCTACGAGCAGTACTTC
>NA|NA|TRBJ1-4|16|TRBV5-8
CASSYDLRGKNEKLFF
TGTGCCAGCAGCTATGATCTTCGGGGGAAGAATGAAAAACTGTTTTTT
>NA|NA|TRBJ1-6|14|TRBV2
CASSREHDNSPLHF
TGTGCCAGCAGCAGGGAACATGATAATTCACCCCTCCACTTT
>NA|TRBD1|TRBJ2-2|16|TRBV5-1
CASSRNPDRGSGELFF
TGCGCCAGCAGCCGAAACCCGGACAGGGGATCAGGGGAGCTGTTTTTT
>NA|NA|TRBJ1-6|14|TRBV9
CASSGTRADSPLHF
TGTGCCAGCAGCGGGACAAGGGCGGATTCACCCCTCCACTTT
>NA|NA|TRBJ1-1|18|TRBV4-1
CASSQARGEKGVNTEAFF
TGCGCCAGCAGCCAAGCGCGAGGAGAAAAGGGGGTGAACACTGAAGCTTTCTTT
>NA|NA|TRBJ1-1|13|TRBV6-2/TRBV6-3
CASSNERNTEAFF
TGTGCCAGCAGTAACGAGAGAAACACTGAAGCTTTCTTT
>NA|TRBD1|TRBJ1-4|15|TRBV6-5
CASSSQGATNEKLFF
TGTGCCAGTTCCTCTCAGGGGGCGACTAATGAAAAACTGTTTTTT
>NA|TRBD1|TRBJ2-4|15|TRBV28
CASKGTGSYKNIQYF
TGTGCCAGCAAGGGGACAGGGTCGTACAAAAACATTCAGTACTTC
>NA|TRBD1|TRBJ1-4|15|TRBV5-1
CASSLHGPGGEKLFF
TGCGCCAGCAGCTTGCATGGGCCAGGGGGTGAAAAACTGTTTTTT
>NA|NA|TRBJ1-2|15|TRBV19
CASSKAVENLYGYTF
TGTGCCAGTAGTAAGGCGGTGGAGAACCTCTATGGCTACACCTTC
>few|TRBD1|TRBJ1-5|15|TRBV28
CASSPGTGTRQPQHF
TGTGCCAGCAGTCCCGGGACAGGGACACGGCAGCCCCAGCATTTT
>once|NA|TRBJ1-1|16|TRBV6-5
CASSSRQAGYDTEAFF
TGTGCCAGCAGTTCGAGACAGGCCGGGTACGACACTGAAGCTTTCTTT
>NA|TRBD1|TRBJ1-6|13|TRBV6-6
CASGQGAYSPLHF
TGTGCCAGTGGACAGGGAGCGTATTCACCCCTCCACTTT
>NA|TRBD1|TRBJ1-2|16|TRBV7-9
CASSLEAGGLSYGYTF
TGTGCCAGCAGCTTAGAGGCAGGGGGTTTGTCCTATGGCTACACCTTC
>NA|TRBD1|TRBJ1-5|18|TRBV6-6
CASSPPDRGLNSNQPQHF
TGTGCCAGCAGTCCCCCGGACAGGGGGTTAAATAGCAATCAGCCCCAGCATTTT
>NA|NA|TRBJ1-2|15|TRBV18
CASSRRYRDDYGYTF
TGTGCCAGCTCACGCCGTTACAGGGACGATTATGGCTACACCTTC
>NA|TRBD2|TRBJ2-3|16|TRBV9
CASSVSGRSATDTQYF
TGTGCCAGCAGCGTTAGCGGGAGAAGTGCCACAGATACGCAGTATTTT
>NA|NA|TRBJ2-1|16|TRBV5-1
CASNPSRDISYNEQFF
TGCGCCAGCAACCCGTCCCGGGACATCTCCTACAATGAGCAGTTCTTC
>NA|TRBD2|TRBJ2-7|16|TRBV3-1/TRBV3-2
CASSERTSGVPYEQYF
TGTGCCAGCAGCGAGCGGACTAGCGGGGTCCCCTACGAGCAGTACTTC
>NA|NA|TRBJ2-5|12|TRBV5-1
CASKADQETQYF
TGCGCCAGCAAAGCGGACCAAGAGACCCAGTACTTC
>NA|TRBD1|TRBJ2-7|15|TRBV6-5
CASSPRQGANYEQYF
TGTGCCAGCAGTCCGCGACAGGGGGCAAACTACGAGCAGTACTTC
>few|TRBD1|TRBJ1-2|16|TRBV9
CASSVETGQHNYGYTF
TGTGCCAGCAGCGTAGAAACGGGACAGCACAACTATGGCTACACCTTC
>NA|TRBD2|TRBJ2-1|14|TRBV7-8
CASSSRTSGDEQFF
TGTGCCAGCAGCTCCCGGACTAGCGGGGATGAGCAGTTCTTC
>NA|TRBD1|TRBJ2-7|15|TRBV6-2/TRBV6-3
CASSDATGGRNEQYF
TGTGCCAGCAGTGACGCGACAGGGGGCAGGAACGAGCAGTACTTC
>once|NA|TRBJ1-4|15|TRBV15
CATSPSGVGAGDLFF
TGTGCCACCAGCCCCTCAGGGGTAGGGGCGGGCGACCTGTTTTTT
>NA|NA|TRBJ1-1|13|TRBV6-5
CASSYGAITEAFF
TGTGCCAGCAGTTACGGGGCCATAACTGAAGCTTTCTTT
>NA|TRBD1|TRBJ1-2|14|TRBV6-4
CASSPDREANGYTF
TGTGCCAGCAGCCCCGACAGGGAAGCGAATGGCTACACCTTC